The subject of this entry is one T cell receptor beta chain. Its antigen is undetermined. Scientists made TCR beta cDNA using 5'RACE template switching with UMIs. TCRdb re-called the 5' RACE reads; every CDR3 protein appears as one record, without DNA. This table lists 550,000 to 600,000 distinct CDR3 sequences. The CDR3 extends over 13 amino acids. The germline CDR1 and CDR2 sequences are LNHDA and SQIVND (reference sequence). This record belongs to a study of T cells expressing NK-cell markers. General study findings and limits: Whether expanded NKG2C+ T cell clones were HCMV-specific remained unclear.

This receptor was identified in a man between 18 and 29 years old in good health. The sequencing sample was made of blood T cells: a sorted CD56 or NKG2C T cell subset, CD4+ or CD8+ T cells, or bulk PBMC T cells (not recorded which). The rearrangement uses TRBV19 and TRBJ1-5; TCRdb names TRBD1, which stays unverified in the absence of DNA. This CDR3 is CASSQSQGQPQHF.